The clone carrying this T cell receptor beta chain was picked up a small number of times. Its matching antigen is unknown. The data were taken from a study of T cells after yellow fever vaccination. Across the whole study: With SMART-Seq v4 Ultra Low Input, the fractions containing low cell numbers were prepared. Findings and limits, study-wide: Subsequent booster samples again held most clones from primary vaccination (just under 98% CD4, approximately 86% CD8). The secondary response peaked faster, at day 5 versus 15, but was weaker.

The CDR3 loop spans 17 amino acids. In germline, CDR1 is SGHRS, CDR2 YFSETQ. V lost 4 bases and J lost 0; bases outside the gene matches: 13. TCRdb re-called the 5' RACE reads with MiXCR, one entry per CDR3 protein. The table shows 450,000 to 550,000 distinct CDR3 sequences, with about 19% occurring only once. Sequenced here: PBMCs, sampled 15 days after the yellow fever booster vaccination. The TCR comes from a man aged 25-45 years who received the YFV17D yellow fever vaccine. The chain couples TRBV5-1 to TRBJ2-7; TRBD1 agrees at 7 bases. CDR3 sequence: CASSMTSPGQSSYEQYF. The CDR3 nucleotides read TGCGCCAGCAGCATGACTTCCCCGGGACAGAGCTCCTACGAGCAGTACTTC.